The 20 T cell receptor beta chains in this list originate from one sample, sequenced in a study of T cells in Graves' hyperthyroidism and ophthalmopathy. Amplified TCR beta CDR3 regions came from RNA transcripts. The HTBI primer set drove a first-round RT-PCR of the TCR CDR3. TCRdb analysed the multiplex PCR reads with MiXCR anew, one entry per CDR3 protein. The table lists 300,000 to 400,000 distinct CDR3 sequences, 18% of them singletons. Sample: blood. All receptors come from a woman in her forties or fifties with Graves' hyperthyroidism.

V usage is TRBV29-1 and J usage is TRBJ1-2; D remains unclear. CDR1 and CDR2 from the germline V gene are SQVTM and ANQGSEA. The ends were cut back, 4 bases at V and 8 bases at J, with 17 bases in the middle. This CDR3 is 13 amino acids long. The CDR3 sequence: CSVAADGGGGYTF. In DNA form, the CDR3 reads TGCAGCGTTGCAGCCGACGGAGGAGGAGGCTACACCTTC.

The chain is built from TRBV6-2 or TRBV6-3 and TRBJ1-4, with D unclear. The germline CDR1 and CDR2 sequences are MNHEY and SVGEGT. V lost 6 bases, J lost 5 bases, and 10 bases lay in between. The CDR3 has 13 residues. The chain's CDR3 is CASRRSGNEKLFF. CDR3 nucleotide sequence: TGTGCCAGCAGACGGTCCGGGAATGAAAAACTGTTTTTT.

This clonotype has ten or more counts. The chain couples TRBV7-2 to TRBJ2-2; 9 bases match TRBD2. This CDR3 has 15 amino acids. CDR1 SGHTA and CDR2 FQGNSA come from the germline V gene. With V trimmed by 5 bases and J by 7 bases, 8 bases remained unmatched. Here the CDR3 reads CASSRAAGGHGELFF. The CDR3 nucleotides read TGTGCCAGCAGCCGCGCGGCGGGAGGGCACGGGGAGCTGTTTTTT.

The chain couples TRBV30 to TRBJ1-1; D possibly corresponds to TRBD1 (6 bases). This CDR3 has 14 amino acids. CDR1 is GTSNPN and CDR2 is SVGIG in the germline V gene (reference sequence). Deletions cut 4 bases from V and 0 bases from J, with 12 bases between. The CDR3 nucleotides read TGTGCCTGGAATTTGGGGGCCTTGAACACTGAAGCTTTCTTT. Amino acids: CAWNLGALNTEAFF.

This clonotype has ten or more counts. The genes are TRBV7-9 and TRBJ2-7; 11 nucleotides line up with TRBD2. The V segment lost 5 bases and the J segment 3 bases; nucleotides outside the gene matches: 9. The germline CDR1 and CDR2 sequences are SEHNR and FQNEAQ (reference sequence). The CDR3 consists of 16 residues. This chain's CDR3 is CASSPQGTSGNYEQYF. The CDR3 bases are TGTGCCAGCAGCCCACAGGGGACTAGCGGAAACTACGAGCAGTACTTC.

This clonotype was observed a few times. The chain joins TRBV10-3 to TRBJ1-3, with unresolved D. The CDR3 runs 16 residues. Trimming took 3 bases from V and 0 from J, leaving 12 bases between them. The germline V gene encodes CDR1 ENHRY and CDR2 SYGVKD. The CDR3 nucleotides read TGTGCCATCAGTGATTACAGCTCCACCTCTGGAAACACCATATATTTT. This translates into CAISDYSSTSGNTIYF.

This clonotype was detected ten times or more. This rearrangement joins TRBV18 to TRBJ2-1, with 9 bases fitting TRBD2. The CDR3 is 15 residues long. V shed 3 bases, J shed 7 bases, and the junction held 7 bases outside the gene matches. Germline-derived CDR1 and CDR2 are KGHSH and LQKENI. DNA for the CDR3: TGTGCCAGCTCACCCGTGCGGGAGGGTGGAAATGAGCAGTTCTTC. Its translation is CASSPVREGGNEQFF.

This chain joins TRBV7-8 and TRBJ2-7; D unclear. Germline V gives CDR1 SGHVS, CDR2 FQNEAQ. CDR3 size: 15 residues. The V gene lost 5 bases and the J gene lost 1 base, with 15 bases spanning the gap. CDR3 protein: CASSLGSSPSYEQYF. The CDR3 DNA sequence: TGTGCCAGCAGCCTAGGATCCAGCCCATCCTACGAGCAGTACTTC.

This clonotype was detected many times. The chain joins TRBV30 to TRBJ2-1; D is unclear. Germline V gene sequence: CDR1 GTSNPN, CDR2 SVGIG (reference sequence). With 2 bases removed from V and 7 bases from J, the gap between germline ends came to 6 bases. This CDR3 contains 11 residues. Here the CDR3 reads CAWSPANEQFF. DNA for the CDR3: TGTGCCTGGAGTCCGGCAAATGAGCAGTTCTTC.

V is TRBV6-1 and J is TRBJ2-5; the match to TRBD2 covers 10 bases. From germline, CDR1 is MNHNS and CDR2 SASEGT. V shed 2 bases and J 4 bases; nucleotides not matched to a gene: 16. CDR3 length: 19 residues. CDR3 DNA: TGTGCCAGCAGTGAAAATATAGGGACTAGCGATAGGATTAGAGAGACCCAGTACTTC. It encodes CASSENIGTSDRIRETQYF.

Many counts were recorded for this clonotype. The DNA for the CDR3 is TGTGCCAGCACCCTTTCGGGGCAGGTTCGTGGCTACACCTTC. As protein: CASTLSGQVRGYTF. This chain joins TRBV28 and TRBJ1-2, with D possibly matching TRBD1 (5 bases). V dropped 7 bases and J dropped 7 bases, with 19 bases sitting between them. The CDR3 length is 14 residues. CDR1 MDHEN and CDR2 SYDVKM come from the germline V gene.

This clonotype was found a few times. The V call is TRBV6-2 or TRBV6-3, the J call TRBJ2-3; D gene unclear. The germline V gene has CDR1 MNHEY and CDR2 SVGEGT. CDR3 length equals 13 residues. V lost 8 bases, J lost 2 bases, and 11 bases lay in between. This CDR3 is CASVLQLTDTQYF. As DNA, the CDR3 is TGTGCCAGCGTGTTACAGCTCACAGATACGCAGTATTTT.

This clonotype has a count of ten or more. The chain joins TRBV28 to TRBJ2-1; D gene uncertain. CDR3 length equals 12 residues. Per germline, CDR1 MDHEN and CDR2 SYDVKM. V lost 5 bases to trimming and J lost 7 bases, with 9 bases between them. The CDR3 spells CASSRVSNEQFF. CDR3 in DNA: TGTGCCAGCAGTCGGGTCAGTAATGAGCAGTTCTTC.

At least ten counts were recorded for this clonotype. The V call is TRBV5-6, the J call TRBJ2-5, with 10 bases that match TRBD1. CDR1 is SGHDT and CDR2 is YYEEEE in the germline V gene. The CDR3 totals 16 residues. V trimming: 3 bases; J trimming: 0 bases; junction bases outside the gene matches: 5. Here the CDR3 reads CASSWGDRGHQETQYF. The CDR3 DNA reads TGTGCCAGCAGCTGGGGGGACAGGGGTCACCAAGAGACCCAGTACTTC.

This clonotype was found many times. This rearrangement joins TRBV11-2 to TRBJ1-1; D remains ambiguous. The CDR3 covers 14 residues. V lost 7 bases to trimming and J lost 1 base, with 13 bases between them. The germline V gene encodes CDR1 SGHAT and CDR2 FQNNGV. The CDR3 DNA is TGTGCCAGCATCGTCGGCAGTGGGAACACTGAAGCTTTCTTT. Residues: CASIVGSGNTEAFF.

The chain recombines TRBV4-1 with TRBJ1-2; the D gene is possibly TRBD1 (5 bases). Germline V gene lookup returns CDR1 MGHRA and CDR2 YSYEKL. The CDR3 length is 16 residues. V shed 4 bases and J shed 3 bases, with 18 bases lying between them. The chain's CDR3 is CASSPWMRGRDYGYTF. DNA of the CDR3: TGCGCCAGCAGCCCTTGGATGAGGGGACGAGACTATGGCTACACCTTC.

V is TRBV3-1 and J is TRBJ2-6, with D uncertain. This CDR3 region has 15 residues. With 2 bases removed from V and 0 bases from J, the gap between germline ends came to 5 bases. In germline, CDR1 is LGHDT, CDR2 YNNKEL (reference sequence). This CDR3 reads CASSQMGSGANVLTF. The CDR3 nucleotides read TGTGCCAGCAGCCAAATGGGCTCTGGGGCCAACGTCCTGACTTTC.

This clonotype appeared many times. CDR3 region: CASSKGSTGELFF. The CDR3 DNA reads as TGTGCCAGCTCAAAGGGCAGCACCGGGGAGCTGTTTTTT. The rearrangement joins TRBV7-3 to TRBJ2-2; D remains ambiguous. Germline loops: CDR1 SGHTA, CDR2 FQGTGA. Between the trimmed V and J ends, which lost 8 bases and 4 bases, there was a span of 11 bases. The length of the CDR3 is 13 residues.

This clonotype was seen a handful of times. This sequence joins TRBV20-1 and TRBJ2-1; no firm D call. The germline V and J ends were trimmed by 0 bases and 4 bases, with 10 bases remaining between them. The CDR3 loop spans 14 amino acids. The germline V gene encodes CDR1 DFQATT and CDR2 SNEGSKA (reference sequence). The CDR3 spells CSARDPPNYNEQFF. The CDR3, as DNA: TGCAGTGCTAGAGACCCACCCAATTACAATGAGCAGTTCTTC.

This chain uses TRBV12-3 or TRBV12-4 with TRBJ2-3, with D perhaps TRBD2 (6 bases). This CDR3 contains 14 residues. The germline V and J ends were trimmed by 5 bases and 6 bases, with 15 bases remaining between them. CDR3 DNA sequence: TGTGCCAGCAGTCCTGTGTCGGGGGACGATACGCAGTATTTT. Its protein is CASSPVSGDDTQYF.